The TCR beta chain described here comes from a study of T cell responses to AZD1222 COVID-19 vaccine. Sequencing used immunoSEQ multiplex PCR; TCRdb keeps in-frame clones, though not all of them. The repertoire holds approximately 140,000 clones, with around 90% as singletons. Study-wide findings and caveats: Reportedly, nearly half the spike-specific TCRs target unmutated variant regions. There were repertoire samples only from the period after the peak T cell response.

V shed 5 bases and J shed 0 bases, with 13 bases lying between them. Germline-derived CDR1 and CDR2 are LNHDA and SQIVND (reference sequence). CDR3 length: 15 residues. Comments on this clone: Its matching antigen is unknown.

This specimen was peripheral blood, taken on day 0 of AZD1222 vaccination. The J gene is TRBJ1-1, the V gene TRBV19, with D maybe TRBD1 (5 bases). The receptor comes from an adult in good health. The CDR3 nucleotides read TGTGCCAGTAGTGTTATAGACAGTTTGAACACTGAAGCTTTCTTT. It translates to CASSVIDSLNTEAFF.